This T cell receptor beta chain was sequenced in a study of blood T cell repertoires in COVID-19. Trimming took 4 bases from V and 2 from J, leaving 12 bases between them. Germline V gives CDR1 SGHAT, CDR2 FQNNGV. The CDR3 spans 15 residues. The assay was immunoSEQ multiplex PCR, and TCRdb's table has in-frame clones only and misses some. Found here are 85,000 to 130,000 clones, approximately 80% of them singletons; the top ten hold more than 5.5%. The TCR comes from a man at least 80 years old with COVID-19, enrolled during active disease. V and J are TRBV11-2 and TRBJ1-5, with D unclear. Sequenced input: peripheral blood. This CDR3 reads CASSSLRGRNQPQHF. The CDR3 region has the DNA TGTGCCAGCAGCTCTTTGCGGGGTCGCAATCAGCCCCAGCATTTT. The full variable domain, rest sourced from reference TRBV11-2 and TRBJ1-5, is EAGVAQSPRYKIIEKRQSVAFWCNPISGHATLYWYQQILGQGPKLLIQFQNNGVVDDSQLPKDRFSAERLKGVDSTLKIQPAKLEDSAVYLCASSSLRGRNQPQHFGDGTRLSIL.